The T cell receptor beta chain described here comes from a study of blood T cell repertoires in COVID-19. Study summary: Sources were T cells, B-cell-depleted T cells, or PBMCs; the material itself was cDNA or gDNA.

Living in 24 US areas, the participants were between roughly 18 and 90 years of age. Self-reported history from a screening survey and questionnaire set each donor's cohort. The CDR3 is made up of 18 amino acids. V lost 3 bases to trimming and J lost 1 base, with 18 bases between them. Germline V lookup: CDR1 LNHDA, CDR2 SQIVND (reference sequence). TCRdb's table, derived via immunoSEQ multiplex PCR, lists solely in-frame clones and lacks some. Here the sample spans 200,000 to 250,000 clones, about four fifths being singletons. The chain employs TRBV19 and TRBJ2-2; TRBD2 might be the D (6 bases). This TCR came from a woman between 40 and 55 years old who had recovered from COVID-19. The specimen sequenced was PBMCs or T cells enriched from blood (not recorded which). CDR3 DNA: TGTGCCAGTAGTATCGGATTGGTGACTAGAAGGAACACCGGGGAGCTGTTTTTT. The encoded protein is CASSIGLVTRRNTGELFF.